The 27 T cell receptor beta chains reported below all come from one sample, sequenced in a study of blood T cell repertoires in COVID-19. Method: immunoSEQ multiplex PCR; TCRdb's copy keeps in-frame clones and lacks some. This table has roughly 68,000 clones, roughly 89% appearing once. The sample consisted of peripheral blood. The receptors were gathered from a woman in her forties or fifties with active COVID-19.

This chain connects TRBV28 to TRBJ2-3, with D possibly being TRBD2 (6 bases). V lost 0 bases and J 3 bases, leaving 19 bases between the germline ends. Germline V gene lookup returns CDR1 MDHEN and CDR2 SYDVKM. This CDR3 contains 18 residues. Written as DNA, the CDR3 is TGTGCCAGCAGTTTATGGGCCCTGACAGAAAGCGGGACAGATACGCAGTATTTT. This gives the protein CASSLWALTESGTDTQYF.

This clone was seen more than once but under ten times. The CDR3 sequence is CASSLGGLANIYF. The CDR3 nucleotides read TGTGCCAGCAGCTTAGGGGGCTTGGCGAACATATATTTT. This rearrangement joins TRBV7-9 to TRBJ1-3; D is possibly TRBD1 (5 bases). V was shortened by 1 base and J by 12 bases, with 13 bases between the two germline ends. Per the germline V gene, CDR1 is SEHNR and CDR2 is FQNEAQ (reference sequence). This CDR3 is built from 13 residues.

This chain links TRBV5-1 with TRBJ2-1, with 8 bases that match TRBD2. CDR3 length equals 16 residues. Germline V CDR1 and CDR2: SGHRS, YFSETQ. J lost 1 base, V lost 0 bases, and 3 bases had no gene match. CDR3 protein: CASSLGGRPSYNEQFF. In DNA form, the CDR3 reads TGCGCCAGCAGCTTGGGCGGGAGGCCTTCCTACAATGAGCAGTTCTTC. The variable domain in full, with the rest retrieved from reference TRBV5-1 and TRBJ2-1, is KAGVTQTPRYLIKTRGQQVTLSCSPISGHRSVSWYQQTPGQGLQFLFEYFSETQRNKGNFPGRFSGRQFSNSRSEMNVSTLELGDSALYLCASSLGGRPSYNEQFFGPGTRLTVL.

The chain recombines TRBV9 with TRBJ2-3; D might be TRBD2 (6 bases). The V gene's germline CDR1 is SGDLS and CDR2 YYNGEE. The CDR3 loop spans 14 amino acids. Between the trimmed V and J ends, which lost 1 base and 2 bases, there was a span of 8 bases. The CDR3 is CASSVLAYTDTQYF. The DNA for the CDR3 is TGTGCCAGCAGCGTACTAGCGTACACAGATACGCAGTATTTT.

V and J are TRBV7-9 and TRBJ2-7; TRBD2 matches at 11 bases. V was pared by 5 bases and J by 3 bases, with 6 bases of the junction left unmatched. CDR1 SEHNR and CDR2 FQNEAQ come from the germline V gene (reference sequence). The CDR3 consists of 15 residues. The CDR3 DNA reads as TGTGCCAGCAGCCTCTCTAGCGGGAGGATCTACGAGCAGTACTTC. This encodes CASSLSSGRIYEQYF.

The chain uses TRBV9 and TRBJ2-5, with 7 bases lining up with TRBD2. There are 15 residues in the CDR3. The V and J ends lost 0 bases and 4 bases, in that order; junction bases with no gene match: 6. CDR1 and CDR2 from the germline V gene are SGDLS and YYNGEE. Here the CDR3 reads CASSVAGPGGETQYF. The DNA of the CDR3 is TGTGCCAGCAGCGTAGCGGGACCGGGGGGAGAGACCCAGTACTTC. Combining the CDR3 with reference TRBV9 and TRBJ2-5 gives the whole variable domain DSGVTQTPKHLITATGQRVTLRCSPRSGDLSVYWYQQSLDQGLQFLIQYYNGEERAKGNILERFSAQQFPDLHSELNLSSLELGDSALYFCASSVAGPGGETQYFGPGTRLLVL.

Remarks on this clone: At one end, the junction sequence differs from germline, possibly due to a read error. This chain links TRBV3-1 (or the pseudogene TRBV3-2) with TRBJ2-2; TRBD2 matches 7 bases. This CDR3 has 15 amino acids. Germline V gene lookup returns CDR1 LGHDT and CDR2 YNNKEL (reference sequence). CDR3 sequence: CASRRSGRATEELFF. CDR3 nucleotide sequence: TGTGCCAGCAGACGCTCGGGGAGGGCGACCGAGGAGCTGTTTTTT.

The chain joins TRBV27 to TRBJ1-2; 8 bases match TRBD1. This CDR3 is 14 amino acids long. Germline lookup yields CDR1 MNHEY and CDR2 SMNVEV (reference sequence). With 5 bases clipped from V and 3 bases from J, the junction kept 5 bases outside the gene matches. The CDR3 loop reads CASSHQQGDYGYTF. CDR3 coding DNA: TGTGCCAGCAGTCACCAACAGGGGGACTATGGCTACACCTTC.

This chain links TRBV12-3 or TRBV12-4 with TRBJ1-1, with D possibly matching TRBD1 (6 bases). The V end was cut by 1 base, the J end by 4 bases, with 7 bases between. There are 13 residues in the CDR3. The CDR3, as DNA: TGTGCCAGCAGTTTAGACAGGGTCACTGAAGCTTTCTTT. The encoded protein is CASSLDRVTEAFF.

J is TRBJ2-5 and V is TRBV19, with 11 bases aligning to TRBD2. The germline V gene has CDR1 LNHDA and CDR2 SQIVND (reference sequence). The junction had 6 bases not matched to a gene; V was cut back by 4 bases and J by 5 bases. CDR3 size: 15 residues. CDR3 bases: TGTGCCAGTAGTACCCGCCCTAGCGGGAGGGAGACCCAGTACTTC. Translated: CASSTRPSGRETQYF. The full variable domain, in which reference TRBV19 and TRBJ2-5 provide the parts outside the CDR3, is DGGITQSPKYLFRKEGQNVTLSCEQNLNHDAMYWYRQDPGQGLRLIYYSQIVNDFQKGDIAEGYSVSREKKESFPLTVTSAQKNPTAFYLCASSTRPSGRETQYFGPGTRLLVL.

The chain employs TRBV18 and TRBJ1-2; D possibly corresponds to TRBD1 (5 bases). The CDR3 is 14 residues long. The V gene lost 3 bases and the J gene lost 4 bases, with 12 bases spanning the gap. Germline CDR1 and CDR2: KGHSH and LQKENI. CDR3 protein: CASSPERGVYGYTF. The CDR3 bases are TGTGCCAGCTCACCGGAAAGGGGCGTCTATGGCTACACCTTC.

This clone was observed once. The chain combines TRBV29-1 with TRBJ2-7; maybe TRBD2 (6 bases). Trimming cost V 4 bases and J 2 bases, with 9 bases left between them. In germline, CDR1 is SQVTM, CDR2 ANQGSEA. This CDR3 is built from 12 residues. The CDR3 sequence: CSVGRETYEQYF. DNA for the CDR3: TGCAGCGTTGGACGGGAGACCTACGAGCAGTACTTC.

The V call is TRBV28, the J call TRBJ1-1; D gene unclear. The germline V gene has CDR1 MDHEN and CDR2 SYDVKM. With 3 bases removed from V and 1 base from J, the gap between germline ends came to 6 bases. This CDR3 has 13 amino acids. This CDR3 reads CASSFRRNTEAFF. Here the CDR3 DNA reads TGTGCCAGCAGTTTTAGGAGGAACACTGAAGCTTTCTTT.

This chain uses TRBV5-1 with TRBJ1-6; D is undetermined. With 4 bases removed from V and 2 bases from J, the gap between germline ends came to 13 bases. The CDR3 has 16 residues. Per the germline V gene, CDR1 is SGHRS and CDR2 is YFSETQ. CDR3 protein: CASSQTQGAYNSPLHF. CDR3 nucleotides: TGCGCCAGCAGCCAGACACAAGGCGCCTATAATTCACCCCTCCACTTT.

The chain is built from TRBV20-1 and TRBJ2-1, with D possibly TRBD2 on 6 matching bases. CDR3 length: 16 residues. Trimming removed 3 bases at V and 5 bases at J, with 20 bases between. Germline V CDR1 and CDR2: DFQATT, SNEGSKA (reference sequence). The CDR3: CSASKGLGSRHNEQFF. The CDR3 DNA follows: TGCAGTGCTAGTAAGGGGCTCGGGAGCAGGCACAATGAGCAGTTCTTC.

This sequence joins TRBV5-6 and TRBJ1-2; weak D call: TRBD1 (5 bases). Trimming cost V 2 bases and J 0 bases, with 11 bases left between them. The V gene's germline CDR1 is SGHDT and CDR2 YYEEEE. The CDR3 spans 15 residues. The CDR3 spells CASSFLDISNYGYTF. In nucleotides, the CDR3 is TGTGCCAGCAGCTTTCTGGACATTTCTAACTATGGCTACACCTTC.

The sample holds one count of this clone. This chain uses TRBV10-3 with TRBJ2-2; a possible D gene is TRBD1 (6 bases). Germline V gene data show CDR1 as ENHRY and CDR2 as SYGVKD. This CDR3 has 14 amino acids. Trimming took off 4 bases at V and 7 bases at J, with 13 bases between the two ends. The CDR3 nucleotides read TGTGCCATCAGTGCTGACAGGACCAACGGGGAGCTGTTTTTT. Amino acid sequence: CAISADRTNGELFF.

In this sample, this clone turned up once. This chain uses TRBV5-5 with TRBJ2-3; TRBD1 matches at 7 bases. The CDR3 is 14 residues long. Looked up from germline, CDR1 is SGHKS and CDR2 is YYEKEE (reference sequence). The J segment lost 3 bases and the V segment lost 4 bases, leaving 5 bases of the junction unmatched. The CDR3 region has the DNA TGTGCCAGCAGCCGGGACAGCTATACAGATACGCAGTATTTT. Its translation is CASSRDSYTDTQYF.

The chain employs TRBV7-9 and TRBJ1-1; D may be TRBD1 (5 bases). Per the germline V gene, CDR1 is SEHNR and CDR2 is FQNEAQ (reference sequence). This CDR3 has 15 residues. Trimming removed 1 base at V and 4 bases at J, with 13 bases between. CDR3 nucleotide sequence: TGTGCCAGCAGCTTAGAAGGGGCGGTAGGCACTGAAGCTTTCTTT. Translation: CASSLEGAVGTEAFF.

The chain carries TRBV21-1 and TRBJ2-1; TRBD2 is taken as the D call from the table, unchecked against the DNA. TRBV21-1 is assigned pseudogene status. This CDR3 has 17 amino acids. The CDR3 DNA is TGTGCCAGCAGCGCCCGACTAGCGGGAGGGTCCTACAATGAGCAGTTCTTC. This sequence encodes CASSARLAGGSYNEQFF.

This clone was seen a single time. The genes are TRBV3-1 (or the pseudogene TRBV3-2) and TRBJ1-4; D is unclear. The germline CDR1 and CDR2 sequences are LGHDT and YNNKEL (reference sequence). The CDR3 spans 17 residues. V was clipped by 1 base and J by 2 bases, with 14 bases between them. The CDR3 loop is CASSQGARNPTNEKLFF. The CDR3, as DNA: TGTGCCAGCAGCCAAGGGGCCCGTAATCCCACTAATGAAAAACTGTTTTTT.

The V gene is TRBV6-1, the J gene TRBJ1-5, with D perhaps TRBD1 (5 bases). V gave up 4 bases and J gave up 2 bases, with 18 bases separating them. Germline lookup yields CDR1 MNHNS and CDR2 SASEGT. The CDR3 spans 17 residues. The CDR3 sequence is CASSGPGQWGGNQPQHF. The CDR3 region has the DNA TGTGCCAGCAGTGGCCCCGGGCAGTGGGGGGGCAATCAGCCCCAGCATTTT.

The chain recombines TRBV5-1 with TRBJ2-3, with 7 positions matching TRBD2. Germline V gene data show CDR1 as SGHRS and CDR2 as YFSETQ. The J segment lost 0 bases and the V segment lost 1 base, leaving 5 bases of the junction unmatched. This CDR3 contains 16 residues. For the CDR3, the DNA is TGCGCCAGCAGCTTGTCGGCTAGCGGTAGCACAGATACGCAGTATTTT. Its translation: CASSLSASGSTDTQYF.

The V call is TRBV29-1, the J call TRBJ2-7, with 8 bases aligning to TRBD1. V trimming: 3 bases; J trimming: 2 bases; junction bases outside the gene matches: 3. Germline CDR1 reads SQVTM; CDR2 reads ANQGSEA. There are 13 residues in the CDR3. The DNA for the CDR3 is TGCAGCGTTGAGGGACAGGTCACCTACGAGCAGTACTTC. This codes for CSVEGQVTYEQYF.

V usage is TRBV27 and J usage is TRBJ2-2; no clear D. Between the trimmed V and J ends, which lost 3 bases and 6 bases, there was a span of 5 bases. The CDR3 sequence is 12 residues long. Germline CDR1 MNHEY, CDR2 SMNVEV (reference sequence). CDR3 nucleotides: TGTGCCAGCAGTTTTTTCTCCGGGGAGCTGTTTTTT. Its protein product is CASSFFSGELFF.

DNA of the CDR3: TGTGCCAGCGTTAACGACAGGGGGCATCAGCCCCAGCATTTT. As protein: CASVNDRGHQPQHF. The chain employs TRBV2 and TRBJ1-5; TRBD1 aligns across 10 bases. There are 14 residues in the CDR3. The trim removed 8 bases at V and 5 bases at J, leaving 6 bases unmatched. The germline gives CDR1 SNHLY, CDR2 FYNNEI.

The chain links TRBV28 to TRBJ2-6, with a weak D call TRBD1 (6 bases). The length of the CDR3 is 14 residues. Trimming removed 7 bases at V and 5 bases at J, with 12 bases between. From germline, CDR1 is MDHEN and CDR2 SYDVKM. The CDR3 is CASTYWGRANVLTF. Here the CDR3 DNA reads TGTGCCAGCACCTATTGGGGGCGGGCCAACGTCCTGACTTTC. Based on the CDR3 plus reference TRBV28 and TRBJ2-6, the full variable domain is DVKVTQSSRYLVKRTGEKVFLECVQDMDHENMFWYRQDPGLGLRLIYFSYDVKMKEKGDIPEGYSVSREKKERFSLILESASTNQTSMYLCASTYWGRANVLTFGAGSRLTVL.